This TCR beta chain was documented in a study of blood T cell repertoires in COVID-19. Across the whole study: Material from acute and convalescent COVID-19 was sourced from the United States, Italy and Spain. Nucleic acid was either cDNA or gDNA, and it came from T cells, B-cell-depleted T cells, or PBMCs.

The CDR3 is 13 residues long. Germline V CDR1 and CDR2: SGHRS, YFSETQ. The V and J ends lost 0 bases and 6 bases respectively, with 10 bases between them. In the original workflow: Amplification of reference gene primers provided the estimated nucleated cell counts. Sequenced by immunoSEQ multiplex PCR; TCRdb stores in-frame clones only, minus some. The DNA was the basis for D and trimming; V, J and clone size are from that table. The sample gives 220,000 or so clones, 80% to 85% of which show up once; less than 2.5% is in the top ten. This clonotype originated in a woman in her sixties or seventies with acute or convalescent COVID-19. The sequencing input was peripheral blood. This chain uses TRBV5-1 with TRBJ2-7; D is perhaps TRBD2 (5 bases). The CDR3 DNA reads as TGCGCCAGCAGCTTGGCCCGGGGTCTCGAGCAGTACTTC. It is translated as CASSLARGLEQYF.